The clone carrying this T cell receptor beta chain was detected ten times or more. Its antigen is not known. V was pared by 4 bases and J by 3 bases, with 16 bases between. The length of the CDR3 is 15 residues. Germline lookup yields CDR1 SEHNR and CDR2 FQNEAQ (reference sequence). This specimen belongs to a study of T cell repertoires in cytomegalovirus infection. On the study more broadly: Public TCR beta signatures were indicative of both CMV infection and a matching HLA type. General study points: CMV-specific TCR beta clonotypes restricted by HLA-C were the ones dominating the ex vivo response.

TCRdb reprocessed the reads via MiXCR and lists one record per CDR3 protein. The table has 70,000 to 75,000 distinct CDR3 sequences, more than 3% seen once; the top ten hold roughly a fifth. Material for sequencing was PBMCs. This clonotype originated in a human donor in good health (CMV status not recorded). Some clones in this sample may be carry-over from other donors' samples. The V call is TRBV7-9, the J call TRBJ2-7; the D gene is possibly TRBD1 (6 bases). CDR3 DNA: TGTGCCAGCAGCTCTGACCGGGACACTTTCTACGAGCAGTACTTC. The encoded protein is CASSSDRDTFYEQYF.